This T cell receptor beta chain was sequenced in a study of response to subunit inactivated influenza vaccine. Study observations and caveats: It was the authors' suggestion that each seasonal influenza vaccination recruits few new T cells.

In TCRdb, the RT-PCR reads were re-called with MiXCR into one record per CDR3 protein. The sample lists 600,000 to 700,000 distinct CDR3 sequences, around 13% seen once, with 6% to 9.5% in the top ten. Remarks on this clonotype: Antigen specificity is unknown.

The starting material was PBMCs from blood, obtained around 14 days before vaccination. The clonotype comes from a man aged 45-65 years who received an inactivated influenza vaccine.

The CDR3 is CASSLLAGGYADTQYF. CDR3 sequence (DNA): TGTGCCAGCAGCTTACTAGCGGGAGGGTACGCAGATACGCAGTATTTT. The V gene is TRBV7-9, the J gene TRBJ2-3; TRBD2 aligns across 12 bases. Germline V lookup: CDR1 SEHNR, CDR2 FQNEAQ (reference sequence). V was clipped by 2 bases and J by 4 bases; unmatched bases: 4. The CDR3 contains 16 residues.